These 10 T cell receptor beta chains share one sample of origin, sequenced in a study of cytomegalovirus exposure and HLA in healthy donors. Primers: 60 Vbeta forward and 13 Jbeta reverse. Using immunoSEQ multiplex PCR, the repertoire was profiled, and TCRdb retains in-frame clones only, with some absent. The sample lists 100,000 to 150,000 clones; around 70% were seen once. Sequencing was carried out using PBMCs. The receptor set was obtained from a human donor in good health.

The table lists this clone with a count of one. This chain links TRBV5-1 with TRBJ1-1; TRBD1 is a possible D gene (6 bases). Germline V gives CDR1 SGHRS, CDR2 YFSETQ. The CDR3 consists of 14 residues. V was pared by 3 bases and J by 1 base, with 10 bases between. The CDR3: CASSSRGGNTEAFF. The CDR3 DNA is TGCGCCAGCAGCTCACGAGGGGGGAACACTGAAGCTTTCTTT. The full variable domain, rest sourced from reference TRBV5-1 and TRBJ1-1, is KAGVTQTPRYLIKTRGQQVTLSCSPISGHRSVSWYQQTPGQGLQFLFEYFSETQRNKGNFPGRFSGRQFSNSRSEMNVSTLELGDSALYLCASSSRGGNTEAFFGQGTRLTVV.

The V gene is TRBV4-3, the J gene TRBJ2-5, with TRBD2 matching 7 bases. Trimming took 3 bases from V and 2 from J; bases not matched to a gene: 3. Germline CDR1 LGHNA, CDR2 YSLEER. This CDR3 contains 14 residues. CDR3 residues: CASSQGGPQETQYF. The DNA for the CDR3 is TGCGCCAGCAGCCAGGGAGGGCCTCAAGAGACCCAGTACTTC.

V and J are TRBV7-9 and TRBJ1-5; no clear D. The CDR3 runs to 15 residues. V shed 1 base and J shed 4 bases, with 11 bases lying between them. Looked up from germline, CDR1 is SEHNR and CDR2 is FQNEAQ (reference sequence). CDR3 residues: CASSLDAGVNQPQHF. CDR3 coding DNA: TGTGCCAGCAGCTTAGATGCGGGAGTGAATCAGCCCCAGCATTTT.

The gene calls are TRBV15 and TRBJ2-1; 8 bases map to TRBD1. Trimming took 2 bases from V and 5 from J; bases not matched to a gene: 17. The CDR3 is 19 residues long. In germline, CDR1 is LNHNV, CDR2 YYDKDF (reference sequence). CDR3 in DNA: TGTGCCACCAGCAGATCCGGGACAGGTACCTACCTGGGGGACAATGAGCAGTTCTTC. Amino acids: CATSRSGTGTYLGDNEQFF.

This clone has just a few counts. The V call is TRBV9, the J call TRBJ1-4; the D gene is possibly TRBD1 (6 bases). The V gene lost 3 bases and the J gene lost 8 bases, with 14 bases spanning the gap. Germline assignment: CDR1 SGDLS and CDR2 YYNGEE. CDR3 size: 14 residues. CDR3 sequence reads: CASSAQGLGEKLFF. CDR3 coding DNA: TGTGCCAGCAGCGCCCAGGGGTTGGGAGAAAAACTGTTTTTT.

The J gene is TRBJ1-1, the V gene TRBV27, with D possibly matching TRBD1 (6 bases). This CDR3 contains 16 residues. The ends were cut back, 1 base at V and 3 bases at J, with 15 bases in the middle. From germline, CDR1 is MNHEY and CDR2 SMNVEV (reference sequence). CDR3 loop: CASSLYPARTDTEAFF. The CDR3 DNA sequence: TGTGCCAGCAGTTTATATCCTGCCCGGACAGACACTGAAGCTTTCTTT.

The V gene is TRBV6-1, the J gene TRBJ1-4, with 11 bases aligning to TRBD1. After removal of 3 bases from V and 7 bases from J, the junction contained 1 base not matched to a gene. This CDR3 contains 14 residues. The V gene's germline CDR1 is MNHNS and CDR2 SASEGT. As DNA, the CDR3 is TGTGCCAGCAGTGACGGGACAGGGGGTGAAAAACTGTTTTTT. Protein product: CASSDGTGGEKLFF.

The chain joins TRBV5-4 to TRBJ1-5; D is perhaps TRBD1 (5 bases). Germline-derived CDR1 and CDR2 are SGHNT and YYREEE (reference sequence). This CDR3 has 14 residues. Between the trimmed V and J ends, which lost 3 bases and 5 bases, there was a span of 12 bases. The CDR3 protein is CASSSMGDYQPQHF. The CDR3 region has the DNA TGTGCCAGCAGCTCGATGGGGGACTATCAGCCCCAGCATTTT.

CDR3 sequence: CASRRQGAFEQYF. The CDR3 DNA follows: TGTGCCAGCAGGCGACAGGGGGCTTTCGAGCAGTACTTC. The V call is TRBV6-1, the J call TRBJ2-7; 10 bases agree with TRBD1. The V and J ends lost 6 bases and 6 bases, in that order; junction bases with no gene match: 5. The CDR3 has 13 residues. In germline, CDR1 is MNHNS, CDR2 SASEGT.

The chain has TRBV19 and TRBJ1-5; D is undetermined. CDR3 size: 17 residues. Germline V CDR1 and CDR2: LNHDA, SQIVND (reference sequence). V was shortened by 3 bases and J by 1 base, with 16 bases between the two germline ends. The CDR3 DNA reads as TGTGCCAGTAGTATCCTCGGAGGCAGATCCAGCAATCAGCCCCAGCATTTT. Encoded protein: CASSILGGRSSNQPQHF.